The 24 T cell receptor beta chains presented below share a single source sample, sequenced in a study of control samples from healthy donors and cancer patients. TCRdb's table, derived via immunoSEQ multiplex PCR, lists solely in-frame clones and lacks some. Counted here are approximately 100,000 clones, around 80% occurring once; the ten biggest clones make up more than 1.5%. What was sequenced was blood. Receptor source: a man in his 60s in good health.

V usage is TRBV19 and J usage is TRBJ2-2; 10 nucleotides line up with TRBD2. V lost 1 base to trimming and J lost 6 bases; unmatched junction nucleotides: 5. Germline CDR1 LNHDA, CDR2 SQIVND (reference sequence). CDR3 length: 16 residues. The CDR3 reads CASSIGEREGPGELFF. In DNA, the CDR3 is TGTGCCAGTAGTATAGGGGAGCGGGAGGGCCCCGGGGAGCTGTTTTTT.

The chain couples TRBV6-5 to TRBJ2-7, with D possibly being TRBD1 (5 bases). Per germline, CDR1 MNHEY and CDR2 SVGAGI. CDR3 length: 13 residues. The ends were cut back, 2 bases at V and 2 bases at J, with 7 bases in the middle. CDR3 nucleotides: TGTGCCAGCAGTTACGGGGCAACCTACGAGCAGTACTTC. Amino acids: CASSYGATYEQYF.

The chain has TRBV5-1 and TRBJ2-2; D perhaps matches TRBD2 (5 bases). Germline V gives CDR1 SGHRS, CDR2 YFSETQ. V was clipped by 0 bases and J by 1 base, with 19 bases between them. This CDR3 is built from 19 residues. The CDR3 DNA reads as TGCGCCAGCAGCTTGGGTCTGACCCAAGGCGGAGGGAACACCGGGGAGCTGTTTTTT. Amino acid sequence: CASSLGLTQGGGNTGELFF.

The chain joins TRBV6-5 to TRBJ2-1, with D possibly matching TRBD2 (5 bases). The CDR3 sequence is 15 residues long. Germline CDR1 is MNHEY and CDR2 is SVGAGI. V lost 0 bases and J 7 bases, leaving 13 bases between the germline ends. This CDR3 is CASSYSIEGTNEQFF. The DNA of the CDR3 is TGTGCCAGCAGTTACTCGATCGAGGGCACGAATGAGCAGTTCTTC.

In its sample, this clone was seen a few times. The chain is built from TRBV5-1 and TRBJ2-7; TRBD2 might be the D (6 bases). The germline gives CDR1 SGHRS, CDR2 YFSETQ. The CDR3 is 16 residues long. V was shortened by 4 bases and J by 2 bases, with 19 bases between the two germline ends. CDR3 bases: TGCGCCAGCAGCCCGGTAGCGGCGGGGAGCGCCTACGAGCAGTACTTC. The encoded protein is CASSPVAAGSAYEQYF.

The CDR3 reads CATSRVWREADTQYF. CDR3 DNA sequence: TGTGCCACCAGCAGAGTCTGGAGGGAGGCAGATACGCAGTATTTT. The V call is TRBV15, the J call TRBJ2-3, with D possibly matching TRBD2 (6 bases). Deletions cut 1 base from V and 4 bases from J, with 12 bases between. The CDR3 contains 15 residues. CDR1 is LNHNV, CDR2 YYDKDF, per germline (reference sequence).

This clone was counted once. Other nucleotide sequences from this sample produce the same CDR3. The chain combines TRBV2 with TRBJ2-5, with D unresolved. The CDR3 extends over 11 amino acids. Germline-derived CDR1 and CDR2 are SNHLY and FYNNEI. Deletions cut 3 bases from V and 4 bases from J, with 3 bases between. CDR3 coding DNA: TGTGCCAGCAGTGAGGCAGAGACCCAGTACTTC. Translating gives CASSEAETQYF.

The rearrangement joins TRBV18 to TRBJ2-7, with 7 bases lining up with TRBD1. Trimming took 1 base from V and 3 from J; bases not matched to a gene: 3. Germline-derived CDR1 and CDR2 are KGHSH and LQKENI. The CDR3 runs 14 residues. The DNA for the CDR3 is TGTGCCAGCTCACCACAACCAGGGGGCTACGAGCAGTACTTC. The encoded protein is CASSPQPGGYEQYF.

This chain uses TRBV5-1 with TRBJ2-3; TRBD2 matches 9 bases. Germline CDR1 SGHRS, CDR2 YFSETQ. The trim removed 0 bases at V and 3 bases at J, leaving 2 bases unmatched. This CDR3 is 15 amino acids long. The CDR3 spells CASSLGRGGTDTQYF. CDR3 DNA: TGCGCCAGCAGCTTGGGGCGGGGGGGAACAGATACGCAGTATTTT.

This clone was counted only a few times. The genes are TRBV5-4 and TRBJ2-1; a weak D match, TRBD1 (7 bases). Germline loops: CDR1 SGHNT, CDR2 YYREEE (reference sequence). V lost 4 bases to trimming and J lost 3 bases, with 14 bases between them. The CDR3 spans 15 residues. The CDR3 bases are TGTGCCAGCAGCAGACAGGGAGGAGGCTACAATGAGCAGTTCTTC. This sequence encodes CASSRQGGGYNEQFF.

This clone was seen a single time. The chain links TRBV15 to TRBJ2-7; 9 nucleotides agree with TRBD2. This CDR3 region has 18 residues. J was trimmed by 5 bases and V by 0 bases; bases with no gene match: 14. In germline, CDR1 is LNHNV, CDR2 YYDKDF (reference sequence). The CDR3 region has the DNA TGTGCCACCAGCAGAGATACCAGCGGGAGGACCCAAGTGGACGAGCAGTACTTC. Translation: CATSRDTSGRTQVDEQYF.

The rearrangement links TRBV6-4 to TRBJ2-3; D possibly corresponds to TRBD2 (6 bases). The CDR3 runs to 18 residues. From germline, CDR1 is MRHNA and CDR2 SNTAGT. Between the trimmed V and J ends, which lost 2 bases and 2 bases, there was a span of 20 bases. In DNA form, the CDR3 reads TGTGCCAGCAGTGACCAGGGCGGGACGGCAGGTTACACAGATACGCAGTATTTT. Protein product: CASSDQGGTAGYTDTQYF.

In DNA, the CDR3 is TGTGCCAGCAGTCTAAGGCAGCGGGGGGTCGCAGACACCGGGGAGCTGTTTTTT. Translated, it gives CASSLRQRGVADTGELFF. This chain uses TRBV7-9 with TRBJ2-2; 9 bases fit TRBD2. In germline, CDR1 is SEHNR, CDR2 FQNEAQ (reference sequence). V shed 6 bases, J shed 3 bases, and the junction held 14 bases outside the gene matches. This CDR3 is 18 amino acids long.

This chain joins TRBV9 and TRBJ1-1, with TRBD1 as a possible D gene (6 bases). The V gene lost 4 bases and the J gene lost 5 bases, with 24 bases spanning the gap. The CDR3 totals 17 residues. Germline CDR1 and CDR2: SGDLS and YYNGEE. Written as DNA, the CDR3 is TGTGCCAGCAGCCCCCGGCTAGGGGGGGTGGGGGGTACTGAAGCTTTCTTT. Translated: CASSPRLGGVGGTEAFF.

J is TRBJ2-3 and V is TRBV9; D not resolved. V was trimmed by 3 bases and J by 2 bases, leaving 4 bases between them. The germline V gene encodes CDR1 SGDLS and CDR2 YYNGEE. The CDR3 length is 12 residues. The CDR3 nucleotides read TGTGCCAGCAGCGCCTACACAGATACGCAGTATTTT. This codes for CASSAYTDTQYF.

This chain joins TRBV29-1 and TRBJ2-3, with TRBD1 identical over 11 bases. The CDR3 has 16 residues. V lost 5 bases, J lost 0 bases, and 7 bases stayed unmatched. CDR1 and CDR2 (germline): SQVTM, ANQGSEA. CDR3 loop: CSVSGQGASSTDTQYF. Written as DNA, the CDR3 is TGCAGCGTTTCCGGACAGGGGGCATCCAGCACAGATACGCAGTATTTT.

This chain links TRBV5-4 with TRBJ1-2; TRBD1 aligns across 8 bases. CDR1 and CDR2 (germline): SGHNT, YYREEE (reference sequence). Germline trimming cut 4 bases from V and 3 bases from J; bases unmatched to any gene: 5. CDR3 length: 14 amino acids. Written as DNA, the CDR3 is TGTGCCAGCAGCCGGACAGGGAATGACTATGGCTACACCTTC. Encoded protein: CASSRTGNDYGYTF.

In this sample, this clone turned up once. This chain links TRBV5-1 with TRBJ2-5; possibly TRBD2 for D (6 bases). The CDR3 has 13 amino acids. Germline V lookup: CDR1 SGHRS, CDR2 YFSETQ. V was trimmed by 4 bases and J by 3 bases, leaving 10 bases between them. The chain's CDR3 is CASSRREEETQYF. As DNA, the CDR3 is TGCGCCAGCAGCAGGAGGGAGGAAGAGACCCAGTACTTC.

In this sample, this clone turned up a few times. The chain recombines TRBV4-1 with TRBJ2-1; unclear D gene. The V gene's germline CDR1 is MGHRA and CDR2 YSYEKL. V was shortened by 1 base and J by 0 bases, with 10 bases between the two germline ends. This CDR3 spans 16 amino acids. Here the CDR3 reads CASSQVNLVSYNEQFF. The DNA for the CDR3 is TGCGCCAGCAGCCAAGTCAACCTAGTCTCCTACAATGAGCAGTTCTTC.

The chain uses TRBV6-5 and TRBJ1-5, with TRBD1 matching over 8 bases. V was pared by 8 bases and J by 4 bases, with 10 bases of the junction left unmatched. The CDR3 is made up of 15 amino acids. Germline V gene data show CDR1 as MNHEY and CDR2 as SVGAGI. For the CDR3, the DNA is TGTGCCAGCGGGGGAACAGGGGGAAGGAATCAGCCCCAGCATTTT. This gives the protein CASGGTGGRNQPQHF.

This rearrangement joins TRBV7-8 to TRBJ1-1; tentatively, D is TRBD1 (6 bases). Germline V CDR1 and CDR2: SGHVS, FQNEAQ. The CDR3 is made up of 14 amino acids. V lost 8 bases, J lost 3 bases, and 16 bases lay in between. This CDR3 reads CASRPGGRYTEAFF. DNA of the CDR3: TGTGCCAGCCGCCCCGGGGGGCGGTACACTGAAGCTTTCTTT.

This clone was observed a few times. The rearrangement joins TRBV10-3 to TRBJ2-1, with 10 bases identical to TRBD2. The V and J ends lost 7 bases and 6 bases, in that order; junction bases with no gene match: 6. The germline CDR1 and CDR2 sequences are ENHRY and SYGVKD. The CDR3 spans 14 residues. The DNA of the CDR3 is TGTGCCATCACCAGCGGGGGGGCCGGCAATGAGCAGTTCTTC. This sequence encodes CAITSGGAGNEQFF.

The chain has TRBV11-3 and TRBJ2-1; D not resolved. This CDR3 comprises 19 residues. V lost 3 bases and J lost 8, with 29 bases in between. Germline-derived CDR1 and CDR2 are SGHNT and YENEEA. The CDR3 is CASSLAGPRDLASRDEQFF. CDR3 bases: TGTGCCAGCAGCTTGGCCGGTCCCCGTGACTTGGCTAGTAGGGATGAGCAGTTCTTC.

This clone was observed once. This sequence joins TRBV7-9 and TRBJ2-7; D is unresolved. The germline V gene has CDR1 SEHNR and CDR2 FQNEAQ (reference sequence). The V end was cut by 6 bases, the J end by 2 bases, with 14 bases between. This CDR3 comprises 14 residues. Here the CDR3 DNA reads TGTGCCAGCAGGTCGCCGGGCCAAACCTACGAGCAGTACTTC. The encoded protein is CASRSPGQTYEQYF.